The 11 T cell receptor beta chains listed next were all sequenced from one sample in a study of CD4 T cells in relation to SARS-CoV-2 and coronaviruses (dated by TCRdb to about 2021). The library was prepared using the immunoSEQ multiplex PCR assay. TCRdb limited this immuneACCESS table to in-frame rearrangements with V and J called. A share of clones is missing; checked studies link under half to unresolved V genes, and the rest is unexplained. The sample contains just under 30,000 clones, about two thirds of them found a single time. Jointly, the top ten make up roughly 12% of the sample. CD4+ T cells from unexposed donors were collected before the COVID-19 pandemic (2011-2018). The EasySep CD4+ T cell isolation kit was used to isolate CD4+ T cells once the cultures had run for approximately ten days. No antigen is known for these receptors. Sequenced: CD4+ T cells from PBMCs, cultured in vitro. The receptors were sampled from a human donor in good health.

J is TRBJ1-2 and V is TRBV2; D is perhaps TRBD1 (5 bases). V shed 6 bases and J shed 4 bases, with 15 bases lying between them. CDR1 and CDR2 (germline): SNHLY, FYNNEI. This CDR3 comprises 14 residues. The CDR3 is CASRPTGGTYGYTF. In DNA, the CDR3 is TGTGCCAGCAGGCCAACGGGGGGAACCTATGGCTACACCTTC.

The chain combines TRBV19 with TRBJ2-3, with no clear D. The CDR3 totals 16 residues. With 6 bases removed from V and 0 bases from J, the gap between germline ends came to 16 bases. The V gene's germline CDR1 is LNHDA and CDR2 SQIVND (reference sequence). CDR3 residues: CASSVYDITSTDTQYF. The CDR3 nucleotides are TGTGCCAGTAGCGTTTACGACATAACTAGCACAGATACGCAGTATTTT.

V and J are TRBV19 and TRBJ2-3; TRBD2 matches at 8 bases. Germline values: CDR1 LNHDA, CDR2 SQIVND (reference sequence). The junction had 7 bases not matched to a gene; V was cut back by 7 bases and J by 1 base. CDR3 length: 15 residues. Here the CDR3 reads CASTSPAGGTDTQYF. CDR3 sequence (DNA): TGTGCCAGTACCTCCCCAGCGGGAGGCACAGATACGCAGTATTTT.

This clone was seen a handful of times. V is TRBV3-1 (or the pseudogene TRBV3-2) and J is TRBJ1-1; D is unresolved. V was trimmed by 6 bases and J by 1 base, leaving 9 bases between them. The CDR3 loop spans 13 amino acids. The germline V gene encodes CDR1 LGHDT and CDR2 YNNKEL (reference sequence). The CDR3 coding sequence is TGTGCCAGCAGTCGGGTGGGGAACACTGAAGCTTTCTTT. Translation: CASSRVGNTEAFF.

This clone occurred once. V is TRBV5-8 and J is TRBJ1-6; D perhaps matches TRBD1 (6 bases). Trimming removed 3 bases from V and 3 bases from J, with 10 bases in between. The CDR3 covers 15 residues. Germline V gene lookup returns CDR1 SGHTS and CDR2 YDEGEE. The chain's CDR3 is CASSSGHNYNSPLHF. The CDR3 nucleotides are TGTGCCAGCAGCTCGGGACACAACTATAATTCACCCCTCCACTTT.

The chain uses TRBV23-1 and TRBJ1-5; D is perhaps TRBD1 (6 bases). TRBV23-1 carries the ORF label, with uncertain function. The CDR3 loop spans 14 amino acids. With 4 bases removed from V and 5 bases from J, the gap between germline ends came to 12 bases. CDR3 nucleotides: TGCGCCAGCAGTCGACGGACAGAGGATCAGCCCCAGCATTTT. Translated, it gives CASSRRTEDQPQHF.

The rearrangement links TRBV5-1 to TRBJ2-1; weak D call: TRBD1 (5 bases). Looked up from germline, CDR1 is SGHRS and CDR2 is YFSETQ. V was shortened by 1 base and J by 2 bases, with 13 bases between the two germline ends. The CDR3 contains 16 residues. The chain's CDR3 is CASSLNGAAPYNEQFF. The CDR3 bases are TGCGCCAGCAGCTTGAATGGGGCCGCACCCTACAATGAGCAGTTCTTC.

The chain is built from TRBV23-1 and TRBJ1-5; D not resolved. TRBV23-1 is an open reading frame whose function is uncertain. CDR3 size: 17 residues. The V and J ends lost 6 bases and 2 bases respectively, with 20 bases between them. DNA for the CDR3: TGCGCCAGCAGGGTCCCTCTGAGACACATCTGCAATCAGCCCCAGCATTTT. It translates to CASRVPLRHICNQPQHF.

This clone has more than one count but fewer than ten. The chain has TRBV5-4 and TRBJ2-3, with a weak D call TRBD1 (6 bases). V lost 4 bases to trimming and J lost 0 bases, with 15 bases between them. The germline gives CDR1 SGHNT, CDR2 YYREEE (reference sequence). The CDR3 extends over 16 amino acids. The CDR3 is CASSTDSDSSTDTQYF. The CDR3 DNA is TGTGCCAGCAGCACAGACTCGGACAGTAGCACAGATACGCAGTATTTT. Variable domain in full (rest from reference TRBV5-4 and TRBJ2-3): ETGVTQSPTHLIKTRGQQVTLRCSSQSGHNTVSWYQQALGQGPQFIFQYYREEENGRGNFPPRFSGLQFPNYSSELNVNALELDDSALYLCASSTDSDSSTDTQYFGPGTRLTVL.

The rearrangement links TRBV5-1 to TRBJ2-7; 14 positions agree with TRBD2. V lost 2 bases, J lost 5 bases, and 9 bases stayed unmatched. Per the germline V gene, CDR1 is SGHRS and CDR2 is YFSETQ. The CDR3 is 17 amino acids. Here the CDR3 reads CASSFGLAGGHGHEQYF. In DNA, the CDR3 is TGCGCCAGCAGCTTCGGACTAGCGGGGGGCCATGGTCACGAGCAGTACTTC. Using reference TRBV5-1 and TRBJ2-7 for the parts outside the CDR3, the full variable domain is KAGVTQTPRYLIKTRGQQVTLSCSPISGHRSVSWYQQTPGQGLQFLFEYFSETQRNKGNFPGRFSGRQFSNSRSEMNVSTLELGDSALYLCASSFGLAGGHGHEQYFGPGTRLTVT.

The gene calls are TRBV7-2 and TRBJ2-1; TRBD2 might be the D (7 bases). This CDR3 comprises 15 residues. The germline V gene has CDR1 SGHTA and CDR2 FQGNSA. The V and J ends lost 1 base and 10 bases respectively, with 17 bases between them. For the CDR3, the DNA is TGTGCCAGCAGCTTAGAAGGGGGAGGGGGGGCAGAGCAGTTCTTC. Amino acids: CASSLEGGGGAEQFF.